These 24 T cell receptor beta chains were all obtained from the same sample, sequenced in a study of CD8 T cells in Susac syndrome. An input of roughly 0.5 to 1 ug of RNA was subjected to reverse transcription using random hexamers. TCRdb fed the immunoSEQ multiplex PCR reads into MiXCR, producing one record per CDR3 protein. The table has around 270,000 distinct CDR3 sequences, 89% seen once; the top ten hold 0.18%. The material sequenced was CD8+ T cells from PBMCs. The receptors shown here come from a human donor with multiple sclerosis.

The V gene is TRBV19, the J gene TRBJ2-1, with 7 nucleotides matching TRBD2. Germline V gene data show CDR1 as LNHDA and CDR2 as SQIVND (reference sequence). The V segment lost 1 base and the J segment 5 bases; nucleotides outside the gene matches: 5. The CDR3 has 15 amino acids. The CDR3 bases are TGTGCCAGTAGTATAGGGACTAGAGGGGACAATGAGCAGTTCTTC. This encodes CASSIGTRGDNEQFF.

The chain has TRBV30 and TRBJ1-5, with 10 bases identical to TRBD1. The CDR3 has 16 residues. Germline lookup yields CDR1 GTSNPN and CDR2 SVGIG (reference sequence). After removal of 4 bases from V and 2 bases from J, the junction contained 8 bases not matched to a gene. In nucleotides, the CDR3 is TGTGCCTGGAACCCTGGGACAGGGGTTGGCAATCAGCCCCAGCATTTT. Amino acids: CAWNPGTGVGNQPQHF.

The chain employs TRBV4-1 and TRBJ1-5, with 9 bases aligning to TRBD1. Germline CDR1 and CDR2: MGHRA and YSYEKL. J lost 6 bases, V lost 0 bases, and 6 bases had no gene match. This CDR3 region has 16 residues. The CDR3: CASSQEQGAGSQPQHF. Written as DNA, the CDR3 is TGCGCCAGCAGCCAAGAACAGGGGGCGGGGAGTCAGCCCCAGCATTTT.

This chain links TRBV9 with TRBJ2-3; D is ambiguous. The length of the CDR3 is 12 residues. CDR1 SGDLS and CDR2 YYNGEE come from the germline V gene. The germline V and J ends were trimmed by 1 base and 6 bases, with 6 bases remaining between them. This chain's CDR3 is CASSVIGDTQYF. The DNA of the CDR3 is TGTGCCAGCAGCGTAATAGGCGATACGCAGTATTTT.

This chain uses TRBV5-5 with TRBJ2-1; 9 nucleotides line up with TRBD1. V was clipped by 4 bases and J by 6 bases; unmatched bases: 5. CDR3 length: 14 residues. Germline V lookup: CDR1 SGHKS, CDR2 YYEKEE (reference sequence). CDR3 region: CASSQGTGFNEQFF. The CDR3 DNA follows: TGTGCCAGCAGCCAGGGGACAGGGTTCAATGAGCAGTTCTTC.

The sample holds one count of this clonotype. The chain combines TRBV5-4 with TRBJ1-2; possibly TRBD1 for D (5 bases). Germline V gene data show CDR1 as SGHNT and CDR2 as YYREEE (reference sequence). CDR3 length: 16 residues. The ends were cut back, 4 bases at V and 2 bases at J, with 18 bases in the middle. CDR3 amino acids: CASSPPGTGDNYGYTF. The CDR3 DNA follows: TGTGCCAGCAGCCCTCCGGGGACGGGGGACAACTATGGCTACACCTTC.

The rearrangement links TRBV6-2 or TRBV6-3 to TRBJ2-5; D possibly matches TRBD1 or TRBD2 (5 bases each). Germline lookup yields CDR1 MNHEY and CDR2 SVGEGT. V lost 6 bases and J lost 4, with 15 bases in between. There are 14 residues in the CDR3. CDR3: CASSPLGTGETQYF. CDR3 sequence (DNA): TGTGCCAGCAGCCCCCTCGGGACGGGAGAGACCCAGTACTTC.

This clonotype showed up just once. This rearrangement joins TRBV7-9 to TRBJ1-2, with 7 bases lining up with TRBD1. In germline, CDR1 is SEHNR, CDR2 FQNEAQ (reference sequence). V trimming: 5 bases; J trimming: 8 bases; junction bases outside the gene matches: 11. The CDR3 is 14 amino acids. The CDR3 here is CASSDFQGVRGYTF. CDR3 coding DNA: TGTGCCAGCAGCGACTTTCAGGGGGTGCGAGGCTACACCTTC.

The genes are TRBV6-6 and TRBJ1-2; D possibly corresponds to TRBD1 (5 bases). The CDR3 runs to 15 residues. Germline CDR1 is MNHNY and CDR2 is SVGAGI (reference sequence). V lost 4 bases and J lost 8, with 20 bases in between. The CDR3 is CASSSSGRAVEGYTF. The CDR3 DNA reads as TGTGCCAGCAGTTCCTCGGGACGGGCGGTGGAGGGCTACACCTTC.

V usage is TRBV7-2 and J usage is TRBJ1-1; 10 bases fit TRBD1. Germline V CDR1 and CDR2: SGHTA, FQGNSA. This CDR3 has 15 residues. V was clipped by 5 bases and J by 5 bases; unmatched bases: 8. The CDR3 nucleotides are TGTGCCAGCAGCACCTGGGACAGGGGAAGTACTGAAGCTTTCTTT. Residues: CASSTWDRGSTEAFF.

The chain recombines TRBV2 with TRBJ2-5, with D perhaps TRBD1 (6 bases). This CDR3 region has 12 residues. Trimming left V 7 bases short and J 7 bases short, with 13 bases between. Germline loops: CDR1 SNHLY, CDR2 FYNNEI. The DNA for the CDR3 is TGTGCCAGCAACAGGGACCCGCGGACCCAGTACTTC. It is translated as CASNRDPRTQYF.

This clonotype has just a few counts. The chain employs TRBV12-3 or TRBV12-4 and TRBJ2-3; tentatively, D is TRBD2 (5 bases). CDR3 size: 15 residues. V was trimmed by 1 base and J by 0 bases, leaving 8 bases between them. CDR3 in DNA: TGTGCCAGCAGTTTAGGCCGGACTAGCACAGATACGCAGTATTTT. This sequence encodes CASSLGRTSTDTQYF.

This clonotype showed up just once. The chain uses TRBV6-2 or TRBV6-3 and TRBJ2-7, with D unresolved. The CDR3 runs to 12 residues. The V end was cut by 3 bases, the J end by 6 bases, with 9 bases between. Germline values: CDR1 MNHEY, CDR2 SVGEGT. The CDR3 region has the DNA TGTGCCAGCAGTTATCCAGGCGGCGAGCAGTACTTC. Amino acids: CASSYPGGEQYF.

The CDR3 sequence is CSARDHKREFKDTQYF. CDR3 sequence (DNA): TGCAGTGCTAGAGATCACAAGCGGGAGTTTAAAGATACGCAGTATTTT. The chain couples TRBV20-1 to TRBJ2-3; 8 bases line up with TRBD2. V gave up 0 bases and J gave up 5 bases; unmatched junction bases: 10. This CDR3 spans 16 amino acids. CDR1 and CDR2 (germline): DFQATT, SNEGSKA (reference sequence).

In nucleotides, the CDR3 is TGTGCCAGCAGCGGGGGGAAGGTCTCCGGCTACACCTTC. Translating it yields CASSGGKVSGYTF. The chain recombines TRBV9 with TRBJ1-2; TRBD1 is a possible D gene (5 bases). This CDR3 has 13 amino acids. CDR1 is SGDLS and CDR2 is YYNGEE in the germline V gene. The germline V and J ends were trimmed by 3 bases and 8 bases, with 14 bases remaining between them.

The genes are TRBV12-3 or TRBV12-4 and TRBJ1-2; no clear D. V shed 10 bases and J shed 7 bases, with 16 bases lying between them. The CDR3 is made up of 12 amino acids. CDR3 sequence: CANVQPGGGYTF. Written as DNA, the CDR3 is TGTGCCAACGTACAGCCCGGCGGTGGCTACACCTTC.

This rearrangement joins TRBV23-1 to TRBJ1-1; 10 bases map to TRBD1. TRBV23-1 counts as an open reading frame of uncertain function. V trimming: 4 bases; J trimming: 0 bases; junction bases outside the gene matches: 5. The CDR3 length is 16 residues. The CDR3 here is CASSPATGGLNTEAFF. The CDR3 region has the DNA TGCGCCAGCAGTCCTGCGACAGGGGGCCTGAACACTGAAGCTTTCTTT.

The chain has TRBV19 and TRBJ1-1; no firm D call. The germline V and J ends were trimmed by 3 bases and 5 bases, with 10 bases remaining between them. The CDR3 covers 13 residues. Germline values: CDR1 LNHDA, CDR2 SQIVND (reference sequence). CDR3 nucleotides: TGTGCCAGTAGTATCCGGGAGACGACTGAAGCTTTCTTT. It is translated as CASSIRETTEAFF.

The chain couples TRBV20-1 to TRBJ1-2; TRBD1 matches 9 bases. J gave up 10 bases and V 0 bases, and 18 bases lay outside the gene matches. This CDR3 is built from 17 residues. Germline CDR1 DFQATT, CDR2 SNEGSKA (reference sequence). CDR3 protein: CSARDWGQGSDNTDYTF. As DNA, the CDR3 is TGCAGTGCTAGAGATTGGGGACAGGGAAGTGACAATACCGACTACACCTTC.

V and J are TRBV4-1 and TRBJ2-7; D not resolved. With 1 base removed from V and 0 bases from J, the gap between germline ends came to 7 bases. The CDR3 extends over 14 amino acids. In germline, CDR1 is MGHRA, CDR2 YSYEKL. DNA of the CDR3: TGCGCCAGCAGCCAAGGCTCCGTCTCCTACGAGCAGTACTTC. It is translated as CASSQGSVSYEQYF.

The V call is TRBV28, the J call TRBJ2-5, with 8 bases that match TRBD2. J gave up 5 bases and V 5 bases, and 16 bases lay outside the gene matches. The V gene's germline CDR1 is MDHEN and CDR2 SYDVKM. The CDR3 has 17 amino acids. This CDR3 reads CASSPPQREWGVETQYF. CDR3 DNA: TGTGCCAGCAGTCCCCCCCAGCGGGAGTGGGGGGTGGAGACCCAGTACTTC. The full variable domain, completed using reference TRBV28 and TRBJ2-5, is DVKVTQSSRYLVKRTGEKVFLECVQDMDHENMFWYRQDPGLGLRLIYFSYDVKMKEKGDIPEGYSVSREKKERFSLILESASTNQTSMYLCASSPPQREWGVETQYFGPGTRLLVL.

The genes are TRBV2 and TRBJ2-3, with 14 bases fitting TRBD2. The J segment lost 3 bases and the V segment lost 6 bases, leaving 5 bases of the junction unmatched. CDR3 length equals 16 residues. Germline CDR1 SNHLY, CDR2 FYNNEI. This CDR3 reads CASRGTSGRGTDTQYF. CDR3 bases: TGTGCCAGCAGGGGGACTAGCGGGAGAGGGACAGATACGCAGTATTTT.

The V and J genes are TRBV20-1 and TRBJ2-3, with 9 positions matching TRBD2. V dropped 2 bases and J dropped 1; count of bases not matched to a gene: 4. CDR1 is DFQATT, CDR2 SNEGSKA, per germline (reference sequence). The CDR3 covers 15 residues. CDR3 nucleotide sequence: TGCAGTGCTAGACCTCGGACTAGCGGCACAGATACGCAGTATTTT. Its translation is CSARPRTSGTDTQYF.

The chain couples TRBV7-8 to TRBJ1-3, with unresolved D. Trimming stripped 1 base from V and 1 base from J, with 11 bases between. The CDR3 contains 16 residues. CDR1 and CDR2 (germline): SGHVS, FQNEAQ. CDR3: CASSLGRAASGNTIYF. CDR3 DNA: TGTGCCAGCAGCTTAGGTCGGGCAGCGTCTGGAAACACCATATATTTT. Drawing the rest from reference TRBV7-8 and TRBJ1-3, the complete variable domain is GAGVSQSPRYKVAKRGQDVALRCDPISGHVSLFWYQQALGQGPEFLTYFQNEAQLDKSGLPSDRFFAERPEGSVSTLKIQRTQQEDSAVYLCASSLGRAASGNTIYFGEGSWLTVV.